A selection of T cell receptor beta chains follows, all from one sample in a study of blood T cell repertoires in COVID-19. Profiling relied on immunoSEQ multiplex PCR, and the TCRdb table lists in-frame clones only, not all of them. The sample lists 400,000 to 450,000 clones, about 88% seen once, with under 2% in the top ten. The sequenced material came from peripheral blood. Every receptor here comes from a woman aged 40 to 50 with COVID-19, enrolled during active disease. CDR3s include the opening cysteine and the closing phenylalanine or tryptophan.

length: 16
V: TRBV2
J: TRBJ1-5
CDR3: CASMKDRGYSNQPQHF

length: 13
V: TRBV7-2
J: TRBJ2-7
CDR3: CASSFTGNYEQYF

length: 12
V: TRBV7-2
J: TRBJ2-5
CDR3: CASSPNGDTQYF

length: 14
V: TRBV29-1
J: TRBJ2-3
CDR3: CSVGSGGNTDTQYF

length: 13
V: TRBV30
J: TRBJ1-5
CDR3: CAWSVQQAQPQHF

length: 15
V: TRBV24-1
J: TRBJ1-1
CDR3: CATSDPKGMNTEAFF

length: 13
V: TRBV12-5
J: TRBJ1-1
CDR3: CASGSPQGREAFF

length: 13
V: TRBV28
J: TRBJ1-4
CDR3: CASVGTGIKKLFF

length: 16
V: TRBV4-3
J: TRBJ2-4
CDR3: CASSQGTGGVSNIQYF

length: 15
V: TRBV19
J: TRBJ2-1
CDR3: CASSVGLAVGNEQFF

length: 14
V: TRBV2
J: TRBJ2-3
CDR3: CASIPSRRLDTQYF

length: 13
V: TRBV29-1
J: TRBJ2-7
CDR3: CSVEEPGISEQYF

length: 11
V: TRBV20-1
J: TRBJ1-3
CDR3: CSARAGNTIYF

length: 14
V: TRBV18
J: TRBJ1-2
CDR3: CASSPPAGSYGYTF